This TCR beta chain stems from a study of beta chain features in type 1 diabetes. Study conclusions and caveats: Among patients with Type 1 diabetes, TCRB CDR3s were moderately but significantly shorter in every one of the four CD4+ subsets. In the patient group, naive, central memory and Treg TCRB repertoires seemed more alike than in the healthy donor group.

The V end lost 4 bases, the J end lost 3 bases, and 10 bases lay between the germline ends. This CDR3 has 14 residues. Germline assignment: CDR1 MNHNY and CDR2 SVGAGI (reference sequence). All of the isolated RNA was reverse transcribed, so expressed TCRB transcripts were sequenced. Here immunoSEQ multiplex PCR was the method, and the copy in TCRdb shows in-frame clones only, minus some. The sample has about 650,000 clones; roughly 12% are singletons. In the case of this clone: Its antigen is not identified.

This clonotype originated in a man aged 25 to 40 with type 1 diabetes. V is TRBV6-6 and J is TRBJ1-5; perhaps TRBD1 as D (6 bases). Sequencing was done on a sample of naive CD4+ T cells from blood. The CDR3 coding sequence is TGTGCCAGCAGTTGGTCGGGGGCCAATCAGCCCCAGCATTTT. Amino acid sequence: CASSWSGANQPQHF.